This is a list of T cell receptor beta chains from one sample in a study of shared clonotypes between healthy human individuals. Libraries were prepared by immunoSEQ multiplex PCR; TCRdb keeps only in-frame clonotypes and omits some of them. Among about 2.3 million clones, 85% to 95% were seen once, and the ten largest hold 0.39%. Sequenced sample: naive CD4+ T cells from PBMCs. These receptors were obtained from a man aged 18 to 30 in good health. Some clones in this sample may be carry-over from other donors' samples. The CDR3 runs from the conserved cysteine through the conserved F or W. The D gene is left open where the match is weak. Clone size appears in some rows only: once, few, many, or a class for an expanded clone.

TRBJ1-2	TRBV2	.	TRBD1	CASRTTGVRYGYTF	TGTGCCAGCAGGACGACAGGGGTACGCTATGGCTACACCTTC
TRBJ2-2	TRBV10-2	.	.	CASSRTANTGELFF	TGCGCCAGCTCTCGGACGGCGAACACCGGGGAGCTGTTTTTT
TRBJ2-7	TRBV7-9	.	.	CASSLSADYYEQYF	TGTGCCAGCAGCTTATCGGCAGACTACTACGAGCAGTACTTC
TRBJ1-5	TRBV2	few	.	CASHGREQPQHF	TGTGCCAGTCACGGCAGGGAACAGCCCCAGCATTTT
TRBJ2-2	TRBV7-3	.	.	CASSLNVFAGGELFF	TGTGCCAGCAGCTTAAACGTTTTTGCGGGAGGGGAGCTGTTTTTT
TRBJ2-5	TRBV15	.	TRBD1	CATGRDRAQETQYF	TGTGCCACCGGCCGGGACAGGGCACAAGAGACCCAGTACTTC
TRBJ1-5	TRBV5-4	.	TRBD1	CASSSDRGSNQPQHF	TGTGCCAGCAGTTCGGACAGGGGGAGCAATCAGCCCCAGCATTTT
TRBJ2-2	TRBV25-1	.	.	CASRGADTNTGELFF	TGTGCCAGCAGGGGGGCTGATACGAACACCGGGGAGCTGTTTTTT
TRBJ2-1	TRBV7-9	.	.	CASSPTPSSYNEQFF	TGTGCCAGCAGCCCCACCCCAAGCTCCTACAATGAGCAGTTCTTC
TRBJ2-7	TRBV30	.	.	CALRTVEQYF	TGTGCCTTACGGACCGTCGAGCAGTACTTC
TRBJ2-1	TRBV5-4	.	TRBD2	CASSLYALAGYNEQFF	TGTGCCAGCAGCTTGTATGCACTAGCGGGATACAATGAGCAGTTCTTC
TRBJ1-1	TRBV28	.	.	CASSFPGQEAFF	TGTGCCAGCAGTTTCCCCGGGCAAGAAGCTTTCTTT
TRBJ1-3	TRBV5-4	.	.	CASSLAKGLSSGNTIYF	TGTGCCAGCAGCTTGGCCAAGGGGCTTTCCTCTGGAAACACCATATATTTT
TRBJ1-2	TRBV28	.	.	CASSFRPLYYGYTF	TGTGCCAGCAGTTTTCGGCCACTTTACTATGGCTACACCTTC
TRBJ2-2	TRBV27	.	.	CASSLGTGELFF	TGTGCCAGCAGTTTGGGTACCGGGGAGCTGTTTTTT
TRBJ2-5	TRBV7-2	.	.	CASSFSRETQYF	TGTGCCAGCAGCTTTAGCAGGGAGACCCAGTACTTC
TRBJ2-1	TRBV11-2	.	TRBD2	CASSYRREGLYNEQFF	TGTGCCAGCAGCTACCGACGGGAGGGCCTTTACAATGAGCAGTTCTTC
TRBJ1-1	TRBV27	.	.	CASSLEGRVGRIEAFF	TGTGCCAGCAGTTTAGAGGGTCGGGTAGGGAGGATTGAAGCTTTCTTT
TRBJ1-5	TRBV5-1	.	.	CASSPVAGMDQPQHF	TGCGCCAGCAGCCCAGTGGCGGGAATGGATCAGCCCCAGCATTTT
TRBJ2-3	TRBV7-2	.	.	CASSLPGPSTDTQYF	TGTGCCAGCAGCTTACCCGGCCCCAGCACAGATACGCAGTATTTT
TRBJ2-7	TRBV4-2	.	TRBD1	CASSQRTGSHEQYF	TGTGCCAGCAGCCAAAGGACAGGGTCCCACGAGCAGTACTTC
TRBJ2-6	TRBV28	.	TRBD1	CASRPRQGLVSGANVLTF	TGTGCCAGCAGACCCCGACAGGGGCTGGTCTCTGGGGCCAACGTCCTGACTTTC